These 20 T cell receptor beta chains were all obtained from the same sample, sequenced in a study of cytomegalovirus exposure and HLA in healthy donors. PCR employed 60 Vbeta and 13 Jbeta primers. Repertoires were generated with immunoSEQ multiplex PCR, while TCRdb's copy carries only in-frame clones and drops some. The repertoire holds 130,000 or so clones, with more than 65% as singletons. The sample consisted of PBMCs. All receptors come from a male donor in good health and CMV-seropositive.

Worth noting for this clone: Sequence at one end of the junction differs from germline and may be a read error. The chain recombines TRBV7-9 with TRBJ1-1, with unresolved D. The V gene's germline CDR1 is SEHNR and CDR2 FQNEAQ (reference sequence). This CDR3 has 13 residues. The DNA for the CDR3 is TGTTCCAGCAGCTCAGGTAACTTACCTGAAGCTTTCTTT. Residues: CSSSSGNLPEAFF.

The J gene is TRBJ1-1, the V gene TRBV10-3, with 11 bases lining up with TRBD1. CDR3 length equals 14 residues. Germline loops: CDR1 ENHRY, CDR2 SYGVKD. J lost 5 bases, V lost 10 bases, and 9 bases had no gene match. Here the CDR3 reads CATGQGASGTEAFF. In nucleotides, the CDR3 is TGTGCCACCGGACAGGGGGCGAGCGGGACTGAAGCTTTCTTT.

The chain uses TRBV9 and TRBJ2-3, with 9 positions matching TRBD2. Germline V gene data show CDR1 as SGDLS and CDR2 as YYNGEE. With 0 bases clipped from V and 2 bases from J, the junction kept 7 bases outside the gene matches. The CDR3 contains 17 residues. In nucleotides, the CDR3 is TGTGCCAGCAGCGTAGAAGGAGCGGGAGGCCTCACAGATACGCAGTATTTT. This encodes CASSVEGAGGLTDTQYF.

This clone was counted only a few times. This chain links TRBV28 with TRBJ1-2, with D possibly matching TRBD1 (6 bases). Trimming left V 5 bases short and J 3 bases short, with 13 bases between. CDR1 is MDHEN, CDR2 SYDVKM, per germline. This CDR3 has 14 residues. In DNA form, the CDR3 reads TGTGCCAGCAGTCTCGGGGGGGCCCACTATGGCTACACCTTC. Amino acids: CASSLGGAHYGYTF.

This clone was picked up a small number of times. This chain connects TRBV9 to TRBJ1-1; tentatively, D is TRBD1 (6 bases). V dropped 0 bases and J dropped 4 bases, with 16 bases sitting between them. The CDR3 has 16 residues. CDR1 and CDR2 (germline): SGDLS, YYNGEE. The CDR3 region has the DNA TGTGCCAGCAGCGTAGGCGGGGGGCAGGGAGGCACTGAAGCTTTCTTT. Its translation: CASSVGGGQGGTEAFF.

V is TRBV6-1 and J is TRBJ1-2; 9 bases fit TRBD1. This CDR3 is 14 amino acids long. Per the germline V gene, CDR1 is MNHNS and CDR2 is SASEGT. The ends lost 1 base at V and 3 bases at J; junction bases unmatched: 0. The CDR3 DNA sequence: TGTGCCAGCAGTGAAGGGGACAGGGACTATGGCTACACCTTC. The encoded protein is CASSEGDRDYGYTF.

The chain couples TRBV28 to TRBJ1-2; maybe TRBD1 (6 bases). The CDR3 extends over 15 amino acids. Germline V lookup: CDR1 MDHEN, CDR2 SYDVKM. V lost 8 bases to trimming and J lost 4 bases, with 20 bases between them. The CDR3 sequence: CASGGGDTVAYGYTF. The CDR3 coding sequence is TGTGCCAGCGGGGGGGGCGACACAGTGGCCTATGGCTACACCTTC.

This rearrangement joins TRBV28 to TRBJ1-2; tentative D call: TRBD1 (5 bases). The CDR3 length is 13 residues. Germline V gene lookup returns CDR1 MDHEN and CDR2 SYDVKM. V was pared by 5 bases and J by 3 bases, with 10 bases between. CDR3 region: CASSRPGDYGYTF. CDR3 nucleotide sequence: TGTGCCAGCAGTCGCCCGGGGGACTATGGCTACACCTTC.

The chain recombines TRBV5-5 with TRBJ2-7, with D perhaps matching TRBD2 (7 bases). V lost 5 bases and J 3 bases, leaving 18 bases between the germline ends. Germline-derived CDR1 and CDR2 are SGHKS and YYEKEE (reference sequence). CDR3 length equals 15 residues. The CDR3 sequence is CASSFIPGGHYEQYF. The CDR3 nucleotides read TGTGCCAGCAGTTTTATCCCCGGGGGGCACTACGAGCAGTACTTC.

The gene calls are TRBV2 and TRBJ2-1; 9 nucleotides agree with TRBD1. The CDR3 length is 15 residues. Germline loops: CDR1 SNHLY, CDR2 FYNNEI. J gave up 3 bases and V 5 bases, and 5 bases lay outside the gene matches. CDR3 region: CASSPGQGLYNEQFF. CDR3 DNA sequence: TGTGCCAGCAGTCCGGGACAGGGACTCTACAATGAGCAGTTCTTC.

The CDR3 reads CASNRGDTQYF. The CDR3 DNA reads as TGTGCCAGCAACAGGGGAGATACGCAGTATTTT. The chain combines TRBV7-2 with TRBJ2-3, with TRBD1 matching over 7 bases. The CDR3 spans 11 residues. J was trimmed by 5 bases and V by 7 bases; bases with no gene match: 0. Germline CDR1 reads SGHTA; CDR2 reads FQGNSA.

This clone has just a few counts. The chain combines TRBV11-2 with TRBJ2-2; D is possibly TRBD2 (6 bases). Germline CDR1 is SGHAT and CDR2 is FQNNGV. The CDR3 runs 15 residues. V was trimmed by 2 bases and J by 2 bases, leaving 9 bases between them. The CDR3: CASSLSGDNTGELFF. As DNA, the CDR3 is TGTGCCAGCAGCTTATCGGGAGACAACACCGGGGAGCTGTTTTTT.

Turning to this clone: One end of the junction fails to match germline, which may point to a read error. This chain links TRBV2 with TRBJ2-6; the match to TRBD1 covers 7 bases. Germline V gene data show CDR1 as SNHLY and CDR2 as FYNNEI. The CDR3 sequence is 16 residues long. CDR3 loop: CASSQQGQAGANGLTF. The DNA for the CDR3 is TGTGCCAGCAGTCAACAGGGGCAGGCTGGGGCCAACGGCCTGACTTTC.

V and J are TRBV27 and TRBJ2-7, with a weak D call TRBD2 (5 bases). Germline V gene lookup returns CDR1 MNHEY and CDR2 SMNVEV (reference sequence). This CDR3 is built from 14 residues. Trimming took off 0 bases at V and 5 bases at J, with 11 bases between the two ends. In DNA form, the CDR3 reads TGTGCCAGCAGTTTATCGGCTAGCTTCCACGAGCAGTACTTC. Its translation: CASSLSASFHEQYF.

V usage is TRBV30 and J usage is TRBJ2-1, with D tentatively TRBD2 (6 bases). The V and J ends lost 3 bases and 0 bases respectively, with 6 bases between them. Germline V gene lookup returns CDR1 GTSNPN and CDR2 SVGIG (reference sequence). The CDR3 consists of 13 residues. CDR3 sequence (DNA): TGTGCCTGGAGCGGGAGCTCCTACAATGAGCAGTTCTTC. Protein product: CAWSGSSYNEQFF.

Concerning this clone itself: Distinct nucleotide sequences in the sample also encode this CDR3. The J gene is TRBJ1-2, the V gene TRBV4-1, with a weak D call TRBD1 (6 bases). Germline CDR1 is MGHRA and CDR2 is YSYEKL. The CDR3 has 16 amino acids. V was clipped by 0 bases and J by 8 bases, with 19 bases between them. This chain's CDR3 is CASSQESGDPIFGYTF. DNA of the CDR3: TGCGCCAGCAGCCAAGAGTCAGGGGACCCCATCTTCGGCTACACCTTC.

This sequence joins TRBV5-6 and TRBJ2-5; 9 bases are shared with TRBD1. The CDR3 extends over 14 amino acids. The V segment lost 4 bases and the J segment 5 bases; nucleotides outside the gene matches: 6. The germline V gene encodes CDR1 SGHDT and CDR2 YYEEEE. CDR3 region: CASSPWDRDETQYF. The CDR3 DNA follows: TGTGCCAGCAGCCCTTGGGACAGGGACGAGACCCAGTACTTC.

A single count supports this clone. The gene calls are TRBV5-1 and TRBJ1-3, with D tentatively TRBD1 (5 bases). V lost 4 bases and J 5 bases, leaving 10 bases between the germline ends. The germline V gene has CDR1 SGHRS and CDR2 YFSETQ. The CDR3 has 13 amino acids. CDR3 residues: CASSGLDRNTIYF. CDR3 sequence (DNA): TGCGCCAGCAGCGGTTTGGACAGAAACACCATATATTTT.

This rearrangement joins TRBV5-6 to TRBJ1-1, with no clear D. V shed 0 bases and J shed 0 bases, with 9 bases lying between them. The CDR3 covers 15 residues. Germline V gene sequence: CDR1 SGHDT, CDR2 YYEEEE. The CDR3 sequence is CASSLVPRVNTEAFF. The CDR3 coding sequence is TGTGCCAGCAGCTTGGTTCCTCGCGTGAACACTGAAGCTTTCTTT.

The chain links TRBV11-2 to TRBJ2-2; 10 bases map to TRBD2. Germline V lookup: CDR1 SGHAT, CDR2 FQNNGV. The CDR3 length is 16 residues. Losses at the gene ends were 5 bases for V and 6 bases for J; bases not matched to a gene: 9. The chain's CDR3 is CASSVLAGLGAGELFF. The CDR3 DNA reads as TGTGCCAGCAGCGTACTAGCGGGACTAGGGGCCGGGGAGCTGTTTTTT.